The present entry profiles one T cell receptor (beta chain) with its context. The data were taken from a study of blood T cell repertoires in COVID-19. Study-level information: Samples representing acute and convalescent COVID-19 were sourced from the United States, Italy and Spain. The cDNA or gDNA used as material had been derived from T cells, B-cell-depleted T cells, or PBMCs.

In the source study's methods: Reference gene primer amplification yielded estimated nucleated cell counts. Data came from immunoSEQ multiplex PCR; TCRdb stores just in-frame clones and leaves some out. V, J and clone size are those of that table, while D and trimming were read from the DNA. The sample has 200,000 to 250,000 clones, around 86% seen once. The CDR3 runs 15 residues. Germline loops: CDR1 LGHDT, CDR2 YNNKEL (reference sequence). V dropped 5 bases and J dropped 5; count of bases not matched to a gene: 10. Sequencing input: peripheral blood. This rearrangement joins TRBV3-1 (or the pseudogene TRBV3-2) to TRBJ2-7; 9 bases match TRBD1. The sequence derives from a human donor in a cohort sampled during active COVID-19. This CDR3 is CASSTRGTGWHEQYF. CDR3 in DNA: TGTGCCAGCAGCACCCGCGGGACAGGGTGGCACGAGCAGTACTTC.